The rows below give T cell receptor beta chains drawn from one sample of a study of tissue T cells after allogeneic stem cell transplantation. Method: immunoSEQ multiplex PCR; TCRdb's copy keeps in-frame clones and lacks some. The sample shows just under 10,000 clones, 60% of them seen only once. The sequencing here drew on tissue from the jejunum, taken at autopsy. These receptors came from a woman aged 18 to 55 with breast cancer. Each CDR3 is given without its conserved first and last residue. The D gene is left open where the match is weak.

>12|TRBJ2-7|TRBV6-2/TRBV6-3|TRBD1
ASSYDRGSYEQY
>12|TRBJ2-7|TRBV19|TRBD1
ASSSQGGSYEQY
>15|TRBJ1-5|TRBV7-2|.
ASSPFGQFYSNQPQH
>12|TRBJ2-7|TRBV7-9|.
ASSLERSTREQY
>12|TRBJ2-7|TRBV7-2|TRBD2
ASTALAGSSEQY
>12|TRBJ2-3|TRBV2|.
ASRIGGAGDTQY
>11|TRBJ2-7|TRBV19|.
ASRRRTDDEQY
>14|TRBJ2-3|TRBV9|.
ASNRGGREPTDTQY
>10|TRBJ2-5|TRBV7-2|.
ASSLNLETQY
>13|TRBJ1-1|TRBV9|.
ASSVAPEGFSLAF
>11|TRBJ2-6|TRBV24-1|.
AAGMAGANVLT
>12|TRBJ1-2|TRBV6-5|.
ASSYSKGNYGYT
>11|TRBJ1-2|TRBV6-2/TRBV6-3|.
ASSYVSGYGYT
>12|TRBJ2-7|TRBV7-2|.
ASSSRVKGYEQY
>14|TRBJ2-1|TRBV7-9|TRBD2
ASRDPTSGSRNEQF
>10|TRBJ1-1|TRBV6-6|.
ASRGGGPEAF
>12|TRBJ1-1|TRBV2|.
ASSETDSPIEAF
>10|TRBJ1-4|TRBV6-2/TRBV6-3|.
ASSTGGEKLF
>11|TRBJ2-5|TRBV18|.
ASSPGTQETQY
>12|TRBJ2-7|TRBV6-5|.
ASSYTKGGYEQY
>12|TRBJ1-2|TRBV7-9|.
ASSPTTGVYGYT
>13|TRBJ2-5|TRBV5-6|.
ASSLAGVGKETQY
>9|TRBJ2-5|TRBV30|.
AWSLGETQY
>14|TRBJ1-4|TRBV19|TRBD1
ASSARQGTHNEKLF
>13|TRBJ2-1|TRBV9|TRBD1
ASSHRDRTYNEQF
>11|TRBJ2-7|TRBV7-9|.
ASSLVVTYEQY
>16|TRBJ2-3|TRBV6-1|TRBD2
ASSEAPVSGGSADTQY
>11|TRBJ2-5|TRBV29-1|TRBD2
SVGTSDQETQY
>11|TRBJ2-5|TRBV18|.
ASSSDLEETQY
>12|TRBJ2-7|TRBV6-2/TRBV6-3|.
ASSYVSGAYEQY
>13|TRBJ2-1|TRBV11-3|.
ASSIVQATYNEQF
>13|TRBJ2-1|TRBV5-3|.
ARRGRGLTYNEQF
>13|TRBJ1-1|TRBV5-1|.
ASSLIGSGSTEAF
>11|TRBJ2-3|TRBV24-1|.
ATSEHETDTQY
>13|TRBJ1-4|TRBV29-1|.
SVGPSRGGNEKLF
>13|TRBJ2-1|TRBV4-3|.
ASSQDGRGYYEQF
>14|TRBJ2-2|TRBV5-1|TRBD2
ASSVGGGSNTGELF
>9|TRBJ2-3|TRBV30|.
AWTGGNTQY
>13|TRBJ2-7|TRBV28|TRBD2
ASKGVGREHYEQY
>16|TRBJ2-1|TRBV28|TRBD2
ASSLSPQLAGYYNEQF
>10|TRBJ2-1|TRBV28|TRBD1
ASSTGGNEQF
>14|TRBJ2-1|TRBV5-6|TRBD2
ASSLARTSGYNEQF
>12|TRBJ1-1|TRBV7-2|.
ASTLQFGDTEAF
>12|TRBJ2-7|TRBV5-1|.
ASSLEAGDYEQY
>12|TRBJ1-1|TRBV29-1|.
SVEDSGMGTEAF
>12|TRBJ2-7|TRBV5-5|TRBD1
ASSQGQLAYEQY
>13|TRBJ2-5|TRBV30|TRBD2
AWGPGTSGGETQY
>11|TRBJ2-1|TRBV7-3|TRBD1
ASSADRDDEQF
>10|TRBJ1-1|TRBV2|.
ASSERGGKAF
>13|TRBJ1-4|TRBV29-1|.
SVEDPGTTNEKLF
>13|TRBJ1-1|TRBV5-1|.
ASSLRVGVNTEAF
>11|TRBJ1-1|TRBV12-3/TRBV12-4|.
ASSPTVNTEAF